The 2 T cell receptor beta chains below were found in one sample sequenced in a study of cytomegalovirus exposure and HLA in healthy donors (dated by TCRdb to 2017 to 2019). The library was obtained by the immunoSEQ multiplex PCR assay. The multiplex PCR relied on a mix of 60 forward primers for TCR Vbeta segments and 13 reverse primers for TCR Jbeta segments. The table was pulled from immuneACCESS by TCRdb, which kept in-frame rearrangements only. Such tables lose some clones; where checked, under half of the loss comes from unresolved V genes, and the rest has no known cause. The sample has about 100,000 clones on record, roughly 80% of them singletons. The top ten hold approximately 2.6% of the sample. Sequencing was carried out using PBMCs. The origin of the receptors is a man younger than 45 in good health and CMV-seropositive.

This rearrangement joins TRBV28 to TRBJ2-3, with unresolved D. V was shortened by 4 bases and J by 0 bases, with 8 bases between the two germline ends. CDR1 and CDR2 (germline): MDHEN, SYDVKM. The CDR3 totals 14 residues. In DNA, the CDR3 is TGTGCCAGCAGTTCAGGTGCTAGCACAGATACGCAGTATTTT. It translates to CASSSGASTDTQYF. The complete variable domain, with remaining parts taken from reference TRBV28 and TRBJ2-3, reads DVKVTQSSRYLVKRTGEKVFLECVQDMDHENMFWYRQDPGLGLRLIYFSYDVKMKEKGDIPEGYSVSREKKERFSLILESASTNQTSMYLCASSSGASTDTQYFGPGTRLTVL.

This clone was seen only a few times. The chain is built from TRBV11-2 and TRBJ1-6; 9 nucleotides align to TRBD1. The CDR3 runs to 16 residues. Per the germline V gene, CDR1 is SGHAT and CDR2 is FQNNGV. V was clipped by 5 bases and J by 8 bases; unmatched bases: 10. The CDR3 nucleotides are TGTGCCAGCAGCCTGGGGGCGACAGGGGGGGATTCACCCCTCCACTTT. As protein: CASSLGATGGDSPLHF.